This is a list of T cell receptor beta chains from one sample in a study of T cells after yellow fever vaccination. A single record per CDR3 protein comes from TCRdb applying MiXCR to the 5' RACE reads. The data show approximately 250,000 distinct CDR3 sequences, with around 4.9% seen just once and roughly 3.5% held by the top ten. Sequenced here: CD4+ T cells sorted from PBMCs, sampled on the day of the yellow fever booster vaccination. The receptors come from a man younger than 35 who received the YFV17D yellow fever vaccine. The conserved cysteine and the conserved F or W are not part of the CDR3 here. Each record gives: clone size, J gene, V gene, CDR3 protein. Not all rows give a size; the values are once, few, many and, for expanded clones, a class.

few TRBJ1-1 TRBV27 ASSPQPRTGRAF
few TRBJ2-4 TRBV20-1 SASGGAKNIQY
few TRBJ2-5 TRBV20-1 SARAGTRGETQY
NA TRBJ2-6 TRBV20-1 SARGQGMPGANVLT
many TRBJ2-2 TRBV18 ASSPPETGETGELF
few TRBJ2-1 TRBV29-1 SVDWTSGGVRSSYNEQF
NA TRBJ1-2 TRBV4-2 ASSQDSGSNGYT
few TRBJ2-3 TRBV7-2 ASSQGTNTQY
NA TRBJ2-1 TRBV12-3/TRBV12-4 ASSLIGSGQF
NA TRBJ2-7 TRBV29-1 SVRQESGEQY